Listed here are 16 T cell receptor beta chains from one sample, sequenced in a study of blood T cells in healthy people across ages. For the second PCR, which ran for about 7 to 11 cycles, a sample-barcoded 5' primer and a J-beta primer mix were used. TCRdb recomputed calls from the 5' RACE reads with MiXCR, one row per CDR3 protein. The table has 950,000 to 1,200,000 distinct CDR3 sequences, more than 30% seen once. Sample: blood. The receptors shown here come from a man between 18 and 29 years old in good health.

The rearrangement uses TRBV4-3 and TRBJ1-3, with D maybe TRBD1 (5 bases). The V end lost 1 base, the J end lost 4 bases, and 8 bases lay between the germline ends. Germline CDR1 and CDR2: LGHNA and YSLEER. This CDR3 comprises 14 residues. For the CDR3, the DNA is TGCGCCAGCAGCCAAGGAGGGGCGGGAAACACCATATATTTT. It translates to CASSQGGAGNTIYF.

This clonotype was seen only a few times. This chain uses TRBV7-2 with TRBJ2-1; D is tentatively TRBD1 or TRBD2 (5 bases each). CDR1 is SGHTA and CDR2 is FQGNSA in the germline V gene. V lost 1 base and J lost 5, with 9 bases in between. This CDR3 comprises 14 residues. The CDR3 nucleotides are TGTGCCAGCAGCTTAGTTGTGGGGGACAATGAGCAGTTCTTC. It encodes CASSLVVGDNEQFF.

The chain links TRBV28 to TRBJ2-1; D is perhaps TRBD1 (6 bases). The better agreement between TRBJ2-7 and the DNA end casts doubt on the J call. Germline V CDR1 and CDR2: MDHEN, SYDVKM. The CDR3 is made up of 15 amino acids. The CDR3 sequence: CASSLDLGGYDEQYF. Written as DNA, the CDR3 is TGTGCCAGCAGTTTGGACTTAGGGGGATACGACGAGCAGTACTTC.

This clonotype was seen only once. This could be a read error, since a much larger clone is one nucleotide away. The chain has TRBV12-3 or TRBV12-4 and TRBJ2-1, with D unresolved. Trimming pared 8 bases from V and 5 bases from J, leaving 10 bases between. The CDR3 contains 12 residues. CDR3 residues: CASGQINNEQFF. The CDR3 DNA is TGTGCCAGCGGTCAGATTAACAATGAGCAGTTCTTC.

This clonotype was detected a few times. The chain joins TRBV7-9 to TRBJ2-7; the match to TRBD1 covers 8 bases. The CDR3 totals 15 residues. Trimming cost V 8 bases and J 2 bases; bases outside gene matches: 11. Germline values: CDR1 SEHNR, CDR2 FQNEAQ (reference sequence). The CDR3 DNA is TGTGCCAGCCGTAAGAAGGGACAGGAGGCCTACGAGCAGTACTTC. Its translation is CASRKKGQEAYEQYF.

J is TRBJ1-6 and V is TRBV5-6; 7 nucleotides line up with TRBD1. Trimming removed 6 bases from V and 10 bases from J; junction bases left unmatched: 7. In germline, CDR1 is SGHDT, CDR2 YYEEEE. CDR3 length: 13 residues. CDR3 sequence (DNA): TGTGCCAGCACCCAGGGGGATCAATCACCCCTCCACTTT. Translation: CASTQGDQSPLHF.

This clonotype was detected a few times. The chain employs TRBV4-3 and TRBJ1-2, with D perhaps matching TRBD1 (5 bases). Germline V gives CDR1 LGHNA, CDR2 YSLEER. With 3 bases removed from V and 3 bases from J, the gap between germline ends came to 14 bases. The CDR3 sequence is 15 residues long. This CDR3 reads CASSQVQGSDYGYTF. In DNA form, the CDR3 reads TGCGCCAGCAGCCAGGTGCAGGGTTCGGACTATGGCTACACCTTC.

This chain connects TRBV7-9 to TRBJ1-2; D might be TRBD1 (5 bases). Trimming stripped 10 bases from V and 2 bases from J, with 17 bases between. CDR3 size: 14 residues. Per germline, CDR1 SEHNR and CDR2 FQNEAQ (reference sequence). This chain's CDR3 is CATSTGRLNYGYTF. The CDR3 DNA sequence: TGTGCCACCTCCACGGGGCGCTTAAACTATGGCTACACCTTC.

There are a few counts of this clonotype. This chain uses TRBV12-3 or TRBV12-4 with TRBJ1-4, with D possibly matching TRBD1 (6 bases). There are 14 residues in the CDR3. The V and J ends lost 6 bases and 5 bases respectively, with 13 bases between them. The DNA of the CDR3 is TGTGCCAGCAGACAGGGTCGGGAAAATGAAAAACTGTTTTTT. Its translation is CASRQGRENEKLFF.

This chain connects TRBV20-1 to TRBJ2-3; the match to TRBD2 covers 8 bases. The CDR3 runs 15 residues. The trim removed 4 bases at V and 2 bases at J, leaving 8 bases unmatched. Germline V gives CDR1 DFQATT, CDR2 SNEGSKA (reference sequence). The CDR3 DNA follows: TGCAGTGCTACCACCGGACTAGCCCCCACAGATACGCAGTATTTT. This encodes CSATTGLAPTDTQYF.

CDR3 sequence reads: CASSKGTDTEAFF. The CDR3 nucleotides are TGTGCCAGCAGCAAAGGGACCGACACTGAAGCTTTCTTT. This sequence joins TRBV9 and TRBJ1-1; possibly TRBD1 for D (5 bases). V shed 4 bases and J shed 3 bases, with 10 bases lying between them. Germline CDR1 reads SGDLS; CDR2 reads YYNGEE. There are 13 residues in the CDR3.

The table lists this clonotype with many counts. The rearrangement uses TRBV9 and TRBJ1-2; D not certain. The germline CDR1 and CDR2 sequences are SGDLS and YYNGEE. V dropped 4 bases and J dropped 4 bases, with 14 bases sitting between them. The CDR3 contains 14 residues. The CDR3 reads CASSPSRQTYGYTF. The DNA for the CDR3 is TGTGCCAGCAGCCCGTCTAGGCAGACCTATGGCTACACCTTC.

Comments on this clonotype: This may be a read error, as it is one base from a much larger clone. The chain links TRBV28 to TRBJ2-3; a possible D gene is TRBD1 (6 bases). Trimming removed 6 bases from V and 2 bases from J, with 15 bases in between. CDR3 size: 15 residues. The germline V gene has CDR1 MDHEN and CDR2 SYDVKM. This CDR3 reads CASSPPDRPTDTQYF. Here the CDR3 DNA reads TGTGCCAGCAGCCCCCCCGACAGGCCCACAGATACGCAGTATTTT.

This clonotype was counted only a few times. The chain carries TRBV6-6 and TRBJ1-1, with D tentatively TRBD1 (6 bases). V lost 5 bases and J lost 6, with 16 bases in between. The germline gives CDR1 MNHNY, CDR2 SVGAGI (reference sequence). The CDR3 totals 14 residues. In DNA, the CDR3 is TGTGCCAGCAGTCTCGGGGACAATACCCCTGAAGCTTTCTTT. It yields the protein CASSLGDNTPEAFF.

The chain is built from TRBV5-1 and TRBJ2-1; tentative D call: TRBD1 (7 bases). Germline V gives CDR1 SGHRS, CDR2 YFSETQ. This CDR3 is built from 13 residues. V dropped 5 bases and J dropped 4 bases, with 10 bases sitting between them. This CDR3 reads CASRQGGYNEQFF. The DNA of the CDR3 is TGCGCCAGCAGGCAGGGGGGTTACAATGAGCAGTTCTTC.

The rearrangement uses TRBV7-2 and TRBJ2-3; 12 nucleotides agree with TRBD2. The CDR3 is made up of 16 amino acids. Germline V gives CDR1 SGHTA, CDR2 FQGNSA. V was clipped by 5 bases and J by 1 base; unmatched bases: 4. The CDR3 bases are TGTGCCAGCAGCATTTCTAGCGGGGGGGGCACAGATACGCAGTATTTT. It specifies CASSISSGGGTDTQYF.